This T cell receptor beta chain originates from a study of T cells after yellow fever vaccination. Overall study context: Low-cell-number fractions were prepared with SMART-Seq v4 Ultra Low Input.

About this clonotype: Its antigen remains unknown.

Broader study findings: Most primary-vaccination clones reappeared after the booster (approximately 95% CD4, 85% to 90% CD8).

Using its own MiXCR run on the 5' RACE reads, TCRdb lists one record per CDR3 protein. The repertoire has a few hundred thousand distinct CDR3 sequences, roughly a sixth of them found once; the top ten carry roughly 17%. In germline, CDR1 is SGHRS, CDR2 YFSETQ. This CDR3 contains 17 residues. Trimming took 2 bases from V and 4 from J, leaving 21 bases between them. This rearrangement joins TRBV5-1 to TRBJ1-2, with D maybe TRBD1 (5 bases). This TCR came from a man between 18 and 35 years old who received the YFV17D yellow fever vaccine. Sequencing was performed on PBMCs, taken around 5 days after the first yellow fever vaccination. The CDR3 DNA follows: TGCGCCAGCAGCTTCATCCAAACAGGCGACGGAGGCTATGGCTACACCTTC. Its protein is CASSFIQTGDGGYGYTF.